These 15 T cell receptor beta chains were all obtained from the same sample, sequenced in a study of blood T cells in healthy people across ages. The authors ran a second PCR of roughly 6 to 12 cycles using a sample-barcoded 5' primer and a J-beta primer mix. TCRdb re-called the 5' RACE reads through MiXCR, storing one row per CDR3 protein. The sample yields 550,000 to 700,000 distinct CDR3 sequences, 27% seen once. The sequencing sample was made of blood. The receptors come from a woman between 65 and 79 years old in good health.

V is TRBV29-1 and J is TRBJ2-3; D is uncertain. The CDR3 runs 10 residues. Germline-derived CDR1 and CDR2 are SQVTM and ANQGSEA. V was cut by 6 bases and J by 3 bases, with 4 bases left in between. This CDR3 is CSVQTDTQYF. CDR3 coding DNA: TGCAGCGTGCAAACAGATACGCAGTATTTT.

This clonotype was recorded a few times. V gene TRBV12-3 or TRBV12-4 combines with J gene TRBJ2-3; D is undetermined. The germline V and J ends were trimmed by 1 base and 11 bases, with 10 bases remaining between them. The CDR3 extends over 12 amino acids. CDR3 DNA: TGTGCCAGCAGTTTAGGATTCCTGGGGCAGTATTTT. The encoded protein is CASSLGFLGQYF.

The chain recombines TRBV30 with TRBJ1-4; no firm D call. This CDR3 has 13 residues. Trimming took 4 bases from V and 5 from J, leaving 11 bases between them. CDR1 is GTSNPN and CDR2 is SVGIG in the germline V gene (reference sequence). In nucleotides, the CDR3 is TGTGCCTGGAATCCTGACATAAATGAAAAACTGTTTTTT. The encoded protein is CAWNPDINEKLFF.

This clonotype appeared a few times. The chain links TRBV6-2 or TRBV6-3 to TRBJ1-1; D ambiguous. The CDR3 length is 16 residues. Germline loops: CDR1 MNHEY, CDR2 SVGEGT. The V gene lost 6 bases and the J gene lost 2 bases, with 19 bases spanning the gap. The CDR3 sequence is CASRPLDSNLNTEAFF. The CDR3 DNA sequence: TGTGCCAGCAGGCCCCTCGATTCAAACCTTAACACTGAAGCTTTCTTT.

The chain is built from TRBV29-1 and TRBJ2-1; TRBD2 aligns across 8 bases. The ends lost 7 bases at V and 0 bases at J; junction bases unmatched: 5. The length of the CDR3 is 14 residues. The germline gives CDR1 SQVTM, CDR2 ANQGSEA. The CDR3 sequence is CSAKRGSSYNEQFF. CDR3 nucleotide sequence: TGCAGCGCCAAGCGGGGGAGCTCCTACAATGAGCAGTTCTTC.

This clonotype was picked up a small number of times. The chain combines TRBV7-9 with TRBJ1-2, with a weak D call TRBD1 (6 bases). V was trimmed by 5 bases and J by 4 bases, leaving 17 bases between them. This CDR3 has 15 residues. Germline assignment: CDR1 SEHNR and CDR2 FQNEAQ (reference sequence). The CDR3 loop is CASSPVGGPVYGYTF. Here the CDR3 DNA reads TGTGCCAGCAGCCCAGTCGGGGGGCCCGTCTATGGCTACACCTTC.

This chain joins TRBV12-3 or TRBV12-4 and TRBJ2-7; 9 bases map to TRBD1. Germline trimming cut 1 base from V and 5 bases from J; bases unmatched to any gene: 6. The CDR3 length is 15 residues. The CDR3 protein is CASSLGQGDVNEQYF. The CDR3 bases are TGTGCCAGCAGTTTAGGACAGGGGGACGTCAACGAGCAGTACTTC.

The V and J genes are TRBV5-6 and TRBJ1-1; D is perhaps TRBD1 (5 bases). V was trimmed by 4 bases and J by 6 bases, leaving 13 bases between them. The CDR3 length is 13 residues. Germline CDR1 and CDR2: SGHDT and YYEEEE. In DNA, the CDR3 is TGTGCCAGCAGCCGCGACCGACAGTCTGAAGCTTTCTTT. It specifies CASSRDRQSEAFF.

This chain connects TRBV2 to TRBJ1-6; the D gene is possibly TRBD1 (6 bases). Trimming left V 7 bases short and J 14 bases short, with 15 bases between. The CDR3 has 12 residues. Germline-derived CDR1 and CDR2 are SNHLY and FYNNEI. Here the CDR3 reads CASNKGGEALHF. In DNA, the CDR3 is TGTGCCAGCAACAAGGGGGGGGAGGCCCTCCACTTT.

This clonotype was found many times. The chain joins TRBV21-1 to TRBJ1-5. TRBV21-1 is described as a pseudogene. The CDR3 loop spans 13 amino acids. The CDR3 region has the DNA TGTGCCAGCGCTACTCATAGCAATCAGCCCCAGCATTTT. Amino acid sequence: CASATHSNQPQHF.

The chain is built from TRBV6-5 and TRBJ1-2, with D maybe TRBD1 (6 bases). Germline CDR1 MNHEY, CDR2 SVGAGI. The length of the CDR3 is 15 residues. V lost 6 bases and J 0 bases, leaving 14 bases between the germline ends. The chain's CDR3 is CASRSRGTTNYGYTF. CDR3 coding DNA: TGTGCCAGCAGGTCCCGGGGGACAACTAACTATGGCTACACCTTC.

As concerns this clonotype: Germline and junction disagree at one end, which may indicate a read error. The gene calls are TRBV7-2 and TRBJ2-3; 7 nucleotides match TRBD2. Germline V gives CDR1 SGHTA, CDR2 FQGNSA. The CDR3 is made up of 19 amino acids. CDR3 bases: TGTGCCAGCAACCTAGCTGGGCAGGGTACGGGGGGAAACACAGATACGCAGTACTTT. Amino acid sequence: CASNLAGQGTGGNTDTQYF.

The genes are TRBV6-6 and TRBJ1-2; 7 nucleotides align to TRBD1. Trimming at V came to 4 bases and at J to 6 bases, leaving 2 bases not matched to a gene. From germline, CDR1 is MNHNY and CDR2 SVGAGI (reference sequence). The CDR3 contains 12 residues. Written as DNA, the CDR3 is TGTGCCAGCAGTTCCGGGACAGATGGCTACACCTTC. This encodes CASSSGTDGYTF.

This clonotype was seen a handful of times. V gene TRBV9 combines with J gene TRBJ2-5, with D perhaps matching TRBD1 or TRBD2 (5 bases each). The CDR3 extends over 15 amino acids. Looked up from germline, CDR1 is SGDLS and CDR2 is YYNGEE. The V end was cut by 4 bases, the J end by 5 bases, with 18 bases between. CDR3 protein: CASSTRDGTRETQYF. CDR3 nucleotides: TGTGCCAGCAGCACCCGAGACGGGACCAGGGAGACCCAGTACTTC.

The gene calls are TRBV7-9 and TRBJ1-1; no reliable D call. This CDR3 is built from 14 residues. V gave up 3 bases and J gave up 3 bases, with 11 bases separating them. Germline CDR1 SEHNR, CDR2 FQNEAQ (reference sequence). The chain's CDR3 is CASSLGQYDTEAFF. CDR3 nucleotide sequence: TGTGCCAGCAGCTTGGGTCAATATGACACTGAAGCTTTCTTT.